This TCR beta chain was observed in a study of shared clonotypes between healthy human individuals. Study summary: Per donor, three plates held CD4 naive cells, three held CD4 memory, two held CD8 naive and one held CD8 memory.

The germline gives CDR1 SGHRS, CDR2 YFSETQ. Deletions cut 3 bases from V and 8 bases from J, with 12 bases between. This CDR3 comprises 13 residues. Study-level findings and limits: Rarefaction gave evidence that sorted-subset sequencing remained incomplete despite large depth.

Assay: immunoSEQ multiplex PCR; the TCRdb copy retains only in-frame clones and omits some. The table records about 2.4 million clones, roughly 93% of them present only once. To note about this clone: Its antigen is not known.

Sequenced material: naive CD4+ T cells from PBMCs. Subset of the sample: CD45RA+ positively selected. The receptor comes from a young man in good health. Some clones in this sample may be carry-over from other donors' samples. The chain links TRBV5-1 to TRBJ2-1; D is undetermined. CDR3 loop: CASSYEASHEQFF. The CDR3, as DNA: TGCGCCAGCAGCTATGAAGCGTCACATGAGCAGTTCTTC.